Listed below are T cell receptor beta chains from one sample, sequenced in a study of T-cell memory formation after mild COVID-19. Each CDR3 protein gets one entry after TCRdb re-called the 5' RACE reads with MiXCR. The sample lists approximately 240,000 distinct CDR3 sequences, approximately 16% occurring once. The sample comprised PBMCs or a T cell subset sorted from them (not recorded which). Receptors were obtained from a man aged 18-30 years who had mild COVID-19 (a few samples of this study predate the infection). Cell type and time point are not known. Each CDR3 is given with its conserved first and last residue. The D gene is left open where the match is weak. Only some rows state a clone size, as once, few, many or a class for expanded clones.

>NA|NA|13|TRBV20-1|TRBJ1-1
CSARRPDHTEAFF
TGCAGTGCTAGGCGGCCCGATCACACTGAAGCTTTCTTT
>NA|NA|15|TRBV18|TRBJ2-1
CASSYFRDLAWEKFF
TGTGCCAGCTCATACTTCCGGGACTTAGCGTGGGAGAAGTTCTTC
>NA|once|15|TRBV14|TRBJ1-2
CASSQDKDSGNGYTF
TGTGCCAGCAGCCAAGATAAGGACAGTGGGAACGGCTACACCTTC
>NA|NA|17|TRBV7-2|TRBJ1-2
CASSPLPTRDLLCGYTF
TGTGCCAGCAGCCCATTACCTACCCGGGACCTACTCTGTGGCTACACCTTC
>NA|NA|15|TRBV3-1|TRBJ2-2
CASSLEGRTTGELFF
TGTGCCAGCAGCCTCGAGGGGCGGACCACCGGGGAGCTGTTTTTT
>NA|NA|13|TRBV6-2/TRBV6-3|TRBJ1-1
CASSYPETSKAFF
TGTGCCAGCAGTTATCCGGAGACAAGTAAAGCTTTCTTT
>TRBD1|NA|13|TRBV6-5|TRBJ2-1
CASSMTGVNEQFF
TGTGCCAGCAGCATGACAGGGGTCAATGAGCAGTTCTTC
>TRBD1|few|15|TRBV7-2|TRBJ2-7
CASSFPDRGRFEQYF
TGTGCCAGCAGCTTCCCGGACAGGGGAAGGTTCGAGCAGTACTTC
>TRBD1|many|13|TRBV7-2|TRBJ2-1
CASSFGTGGKQFF
TGTGCCAGCAGCTTCGGGACAGGGGGGAAGCAGTTCTTC
>TRBD1|few|16|TRBV19|TRBJ1-2
CASSALTGTAVYGYTF
TGTGCCAGTAGCGCCCTGACCGGGACAGCTGTCTATGGCTACACCTTC
>NA|NA|14|TRBV7-9|TRBJ1-5
CASSPSGVDQPQHF
TGTGCCAGCAGCCCAAGTGGGGTCGATCAGCCCCAGCATTTT
>NA|NA|13|TRBV18|TRBJ2-6
CASFSSGANVLTF
TGTGCCAGCTTTTCCTCTGGGGCCAACGTCCTGACTTTC
>NA|NA|12|TRBV10-3|TRBJ1-1
CAISGNNAEAFF
TGTGCCATCAGTGGCAACAACGCTGAAGCTTTCTTT
>NA|few|15|TRBV5-1|TRBJ2-2
CASSPPTANTGELFF
TGCGCCAGCAGCCCCCCAACCGCGAACACCGGGGAGCTGTTTTTT
>TRBD2|NA|15|TRBV10-2|TRBJ2-3
CASSPPGLAGGPQYF
TGCGCCAGCAGTCCCCCGGGACTAGCGGGGGGTCCGCAGTATTTT
>NA|NA|12|TRBV7-9|TRBJ1-6
CASSLGYSPLHF
TGTGCCAGCAGCTTGGGTTACTCACCCCTCCACTTT
>NA|few|12|TRBV28|TRBJ1-5
CASSPPGGAQHF
TGTGCCAGCAGTCCCCCTGGGGGGGCCCAGCATTTT
>NA|many|14|TRBV5-1|TRBJ1-1
CASSLEVIGNEAFF
TGCGCCAGCAGCTTGGAGGTGATAGGGAATGAAGCTTTCTTT
>TRBD2|NA|15|TRBV7-8|TRBJ2-3
CASSTLAGGADTQYF
TGTGCCAGCAGCACACTAGCGGGGGGAGCAGATACGCAGTATTTT
>TRBD2|NA|16|TRBV7-9|TRBJ2-3
CASSPSGVAGGRTQYF
TGTGCCAGCAGCCCGAGCGGGGTAGCGGGGGGCAGAACGCAGTATTTT
>NA|NA|14|TRBV29-1|TRBJ2-7
CSALQTDSTYEQYF
TGCAGCGCCCTTCAGACAGACTCAACCTACGAGCAGTACTTC
>TRBD2|NA|17|TRBV9|TRBJ2-5
CASSPLGGTPGVETQYF
TGTGCCAGCAGCCCCTTGGGGGGGACCCCGGGAGTGGAGACCCAGTACTTC
>NA|NA|14|TRBV11-2|TRBJ2-1
CASSLSDYHNEQFF
TGTGCCAGCAGCTTGTCTGACTATCACAATGAGCAGTTCTTC
>NA|NA|16|TRBV25-1|TRBJ1-1
CASSESPGAANTEAFF
TGTGCCAGCAGTGAATCCCCTGGGGCAGCGAACACTGAAGCTTTCTTT
>NA|NA|17|TRBV29-1|TRBJ2-7
CSVTRHTGNEVVAEQYF
TGCAGCGTTACAAGACATACCGGGAATGAGGTAGTTGCCGAGCAGTACTTC
>TRBD1|few|15|TRBV7-2|TRBJ2-5
CASSFGDRRGETQYF
TGTGCCAGCAGCTTTGGGGACAGAAGGGGAGAGACCCAGTACTTC
>NA|NA|14|TRBV18|TRBJ2-3
CASSPLGDGYTQYF
TGTGCCAGCTCACCACTGGGGGACGGGTATACGCAGTATTTT
>TRBD2|many|17|TRBV24-1|TRBJ2-3
CATSDSPGLADTDTQYF
TGTGCCACCAGTGATTCCCCGGGACTAGCGGACACAGATACGCAGTATTTT
>NA|NA|14|TRBV20-1|TRBJ1-5
CSARIGASNQPQHF
TGCAGTGCTAGAATAGGGGCCAGCAATCAGCCCCAGCATTTT
>NA|NA|13|TRBV2|TRBJ1-6
CASREQVASPLHF
TGTGCCAGCAGAGAACAGGTAGCCTCACCCCTCCACTTT
>TRBD1|NA|14|TRBV20-1|TRBJ1-2
CSATRQGPGGGYTF
TGCAGTGCTACTCGACAGGGCCCGGGGGGTGGCTACACCTTC
>NA|few|13|TRBV6-6|TRBJ1-2
CASGGQRNYGYTF
TGTGCCAGCGGGGGGCAAAGGAACTATGGCTACACCTTC
>NA|NA|13|TRBV6-6|TRBJ1-2
CASSSQGNYGYTF
TGTGCCAGCAGTTCACAGGGAAACTATGGCTACACCTTC
>NA|NA|16|TRBV27|TRBJ2-1
CASRPRRGNFDNEQFF
TGTGCCAGCAGGCCGAGAAGGGGAAACTTCGACAATGAGCAGTTCTTC
>TRBD1|NA|15|TRBV6-2/TRBV6-3|TRBJ2-4
CASSSIRTGKNIQYF
TGTGCCAGCAGTTCCATCCGGACAGGCAAAAACATTCAGTACTTC
>TRBD1|NA|17|TRBV9|TRBJ1-2
CASSVKGQGDRDYGYTF
TGTGCCAGCAGCGTGAAGGGACAGGGGGATAGGGACTATGGCTACACCTTC
>TRBD1|NA|14|TRBV2|TRBJ2-2
CASGGDRGSGELFF
TGTGCCAGCGGTGGTGACAGGGGATCCGGGGAGCTGTTTTTT
>NA|few|16|TRBV5-1|TRBJ2-1
CASSSGTARGYNEQFF
TGCGCCAGCAGCTCCGGTACGGCACGAGGCTACAATGAGCAGTTCTTC
>NA|NA|14|TRBV6-1|TRBJ1-5
CASTPGWGNQPQHF
TGTGCCAGCACTCCAGGGTGGGGGAATCAGCCCCAGCATTTT
>NA|NA|13|TRBV23-1|TRBJ2-3
CAHTRVAANTQYF
TGCGCCCACACCCGCGTCGCCGCAAATACGCAGTATTTT
>NA|few|14|TRBV5-4|TRBJ1-5
CASSLDPSNQPQHF
TGTGCCAGCAGCTTGGACCCCTCCAATCAGCCCCAGCATTTT
>NA|NA|13|TRBV5-1|TRBJ1-1
CASSSSDGLEAFF
TGCGCCAGCAGCTCTTCGGACGGACTTGAAGCTTTCTTT
>NA|few|14|TRBV7-8|TRBJ2-2
CASSSNGFPGELFF
TGTGCCAGCAGTTCGAATGGATTCCCCGGGGAGCTGTTTTTT
>NA|NA|12|TRBV5-1|TRBJ2-3
CASSFVADTQYF
TGCGCCAGCAGCTTTGTGGCAGATACGCAGTATTTT
>NA|NA|16|TRBV15|TRBJ2-2
CATSRVLRPNTGELFF
TGTGCCACCAGCAGAGTTTTGAGGCCGAACACCGGGGAGCTGTTTTTT
>TRBD1|few|17|TRBV7-3|TRBJ2-3
CASSLRFGTGGLDTQYF
TGTGCCAGCAGCTTAAGGTTCGGGACAGGGGGCTTAGATACGCAGTATTTT
>TRBD1|NA|15|TRBV7-2|TRBJ2-1
CASSLEGRTGHEQFF
TGTGCCAGCAGCTTAGAGGGGCGGACAGGGCACGAGCAGTTCTTC
>NA|NA|13|TRBV7-3|TRBJ1-2
CASSPGGPSGYTF
TGTGCCAGCAGCCCGGGAGGCCCCTCCGGCTACACCTTC